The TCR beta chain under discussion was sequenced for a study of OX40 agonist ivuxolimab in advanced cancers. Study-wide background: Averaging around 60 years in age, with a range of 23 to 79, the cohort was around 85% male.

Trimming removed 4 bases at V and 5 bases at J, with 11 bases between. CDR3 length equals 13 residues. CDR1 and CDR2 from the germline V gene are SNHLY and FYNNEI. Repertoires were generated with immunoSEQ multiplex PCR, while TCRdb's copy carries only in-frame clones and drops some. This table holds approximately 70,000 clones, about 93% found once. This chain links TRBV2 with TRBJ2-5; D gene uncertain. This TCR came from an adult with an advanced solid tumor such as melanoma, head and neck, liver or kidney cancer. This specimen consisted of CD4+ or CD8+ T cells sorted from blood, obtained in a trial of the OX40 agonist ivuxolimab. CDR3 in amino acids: CASSGLDPETQYF. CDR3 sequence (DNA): TGTGCCAGCAGTGGCCTAGACCCGGAGACCCAGTACTTC. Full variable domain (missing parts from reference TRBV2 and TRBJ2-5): EPEVTQTPSHQVTQMGQEVILRCVPISNHLYFYWYRQILGQKVEFLVSFYNNEISEKSEIFDDQFSVERPDGSNFTLKIRSTKLEDSAMYFCASSGLDPETQYFGPGTRLLVL.